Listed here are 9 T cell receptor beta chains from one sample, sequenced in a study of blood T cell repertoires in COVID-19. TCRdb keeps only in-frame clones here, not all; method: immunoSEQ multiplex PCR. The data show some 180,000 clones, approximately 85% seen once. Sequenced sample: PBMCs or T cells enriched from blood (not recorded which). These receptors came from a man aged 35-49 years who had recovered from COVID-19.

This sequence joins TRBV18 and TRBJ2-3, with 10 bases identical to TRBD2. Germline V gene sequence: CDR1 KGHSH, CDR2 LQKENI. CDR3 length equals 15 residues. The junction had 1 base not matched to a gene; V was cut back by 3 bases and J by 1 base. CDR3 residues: CASSPGLAGTDTQYF. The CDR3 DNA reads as TGTGCCAGCTCACCCGGACTAGCGGGCACAGATACGCAGTATTTT. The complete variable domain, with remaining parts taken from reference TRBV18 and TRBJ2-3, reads NAGVMQNPRHLVRRRGQEARLRCSPMKGHSHVYWYRQLPEEGLKFMVYLQKENIIDESGMPKERFSAEFPKEGPSILRIQQVVRGDSAAYFCASSPGLAGTDTQYFGPGTRLTVL.

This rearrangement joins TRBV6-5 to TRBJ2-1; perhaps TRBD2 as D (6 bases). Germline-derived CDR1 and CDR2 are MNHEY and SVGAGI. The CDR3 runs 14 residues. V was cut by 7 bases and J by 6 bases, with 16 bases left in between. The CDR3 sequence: CASNREIWGNEQFF. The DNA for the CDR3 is TGTGCCAGCAACCGGGAGATATGGGGCAATGAGCAGTTCTTC.

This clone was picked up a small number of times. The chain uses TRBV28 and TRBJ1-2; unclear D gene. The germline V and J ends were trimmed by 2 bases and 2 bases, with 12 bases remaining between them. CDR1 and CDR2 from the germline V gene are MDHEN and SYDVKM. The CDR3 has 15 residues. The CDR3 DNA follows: TGTGCCAGCAGTTTAGGAGGCAGCCAGAACTATGGCTACACCTTC. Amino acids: CASSLGGSQNYGYTF.

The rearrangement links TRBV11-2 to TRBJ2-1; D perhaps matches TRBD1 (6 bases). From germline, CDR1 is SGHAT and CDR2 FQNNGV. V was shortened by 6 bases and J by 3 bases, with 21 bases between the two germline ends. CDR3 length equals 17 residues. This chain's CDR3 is CASSFATTGLYYNEQFF. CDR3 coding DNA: TGTGCCAGCAGTTTTGCCACGACAGGATTATACTACAATGAGCAGTTCTTC.

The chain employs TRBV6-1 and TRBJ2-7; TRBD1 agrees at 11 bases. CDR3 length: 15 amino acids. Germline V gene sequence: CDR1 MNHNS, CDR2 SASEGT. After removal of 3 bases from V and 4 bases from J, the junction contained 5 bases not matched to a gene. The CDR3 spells CASSDTGTGGYEQYF. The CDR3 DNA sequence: TGTGCCAGCAGTGATACGGGGACAGGGGGATACGAGCAGTACTTC.

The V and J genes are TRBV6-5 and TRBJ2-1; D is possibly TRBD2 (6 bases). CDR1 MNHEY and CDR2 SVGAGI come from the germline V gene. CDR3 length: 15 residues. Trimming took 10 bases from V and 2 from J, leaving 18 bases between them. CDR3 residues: CATHVAGPPYNEQFF. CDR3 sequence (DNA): TGTGCCACCCACGTCGCGGGGCCCCCCTACAATGAGCAGTTCTTC.

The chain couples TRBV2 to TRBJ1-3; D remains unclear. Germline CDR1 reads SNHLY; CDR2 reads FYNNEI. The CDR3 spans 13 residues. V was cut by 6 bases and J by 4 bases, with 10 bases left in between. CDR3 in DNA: TGTGCCAGCAGGGAGGGTTCCGGAAACACCATATATTTT. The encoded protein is CASREGSGNTIYF. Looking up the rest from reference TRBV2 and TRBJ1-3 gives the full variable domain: EPEVTQTPSHQVTQMGQEVILRCVPISNHLYFYWYRQILGQKVEFLVSFYNNEISEKSEIFDDQFSVERPDGSNFTLKIRSTKLEDSAMYFCASREGSGNTIYFGEGSWLTVV.

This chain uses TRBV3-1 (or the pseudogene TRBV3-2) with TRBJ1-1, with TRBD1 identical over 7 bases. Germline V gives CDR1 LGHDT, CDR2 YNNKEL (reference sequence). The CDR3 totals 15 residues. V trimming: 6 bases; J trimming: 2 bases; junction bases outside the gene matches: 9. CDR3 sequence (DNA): TGTGCCAGCAGACGTAGGGGGCAGTCAAACACTGAAGCTTTCTTT. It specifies CASRRRGQSNTEAFF.

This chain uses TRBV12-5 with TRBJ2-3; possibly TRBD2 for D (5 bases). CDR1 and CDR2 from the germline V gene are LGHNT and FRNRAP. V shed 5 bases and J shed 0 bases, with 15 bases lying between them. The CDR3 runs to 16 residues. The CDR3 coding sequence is TGTGCTAGTGGTCTCAACAGCGGAGTCAGCACAGATACGCAGTATTTT. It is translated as CASGLNSGVSTDTQYF.